What follows are 27 T cell receptor beta chains derived from one specimen sequenced in a study of control samples from healthy donors and cancer patients. Sequencing was performed with immunoSEQ multiplex PCR; in TCRdb, only in-frame clones are kept and a portion is missing. Of about 120,000 clones detected, 80% to 90% appear once; the ten largest clones hold approximately 1%. Sequencing input: PBMCs. Receptors were obtained from a woman in her 50s with colorectal cancer.

This rearrangement joins TRBV5-1 to TRBJ2-7, with a tentative D call TRBD2 (6 bases). The V and J ends lost 4 bases and 4 bases respectively, with 24 bases between them. The length of the CDR3 is 17 residues. The germline V gene has CDR1 SGHRS and CDR2 YFSETQ. This chain's CDR3 is CASSPSGVGSGRYEQYF. The CDR3 bases are TGCGCCAGCAGCCCGTCGGGGGTTGGGTCCGGAAGATACGAGCAGTACTTC.

V gene TRBV19 combines with J gene TRBJ1-1; D ambiguous. The CDR3 extends over 12 amino acids. The germline V and J ends were trimmed by 7 bases and 4 bases, with 10 bases remaining between them. The V gene's germline CDR1 is LNHDA and CDR2 SQIVND (reference sequence). For the CDR3, the DNA is TGTGCCAGTAACGGGATCGGCACTGAAGCTTTCTTT. Protein product: CASNGIGTEAFF.

V usage is TRBV7-8 and J usage is TRBJ1-4, with 10 bases that match TRBD1. With 5 bases clipped from V and 7 bases from J, the junction kept 7 bases outside the gene matches. This CDR3 is built from 15 residues. Germline values: CDR1 SGHVS, CDR2 FQNEAQ. CDR3 in amino acids: CASSTDRGGSEKLFF. The CDR3 DNA is TGTGCCAGCAGCACGGACAGGGGGGGAAGTGAAAAACTGTTTTTT.

The chain recombines TRBV19 with TRBJ1-1; D perhaps matches TRBD1 (5 bases). CDR1 is LNHDA and CDR2 is SQIVND in the germline V gene (reference sequence). The CDR3 is 15 amino acids. V was pared by 1 base and J by 3 bases, with 12 bases between. The CDR3 loop reads CASSIGGGWDTEAFF. CDR3 DNA: TGTGCCAGTAGTATAGGGGGCGGGTGGGACACTGAAGCTTTCTTT.

The chain couples TRBV18 to TRBJ1-3; D is undetermined. The CDR3 totals 15 residues. V lost 2 bases and J 1 base, leaving 9 bases between the germline ends. Per the germline V gene, CDR1 is KGHSH and CDR2 is LQKENI. CDR3 DNA sequence: TGTGCCAGCTCACCAGGGGTTAGGTCTGGAAACACCATATATTTT. Residues: CASSPGVRSGNTIYF.

The chain joins TRBV19 to TRBJ1-2; tentative D call: TRBD1 (6 bases). This CDR3 is built from 13 residues. The germline V gene encodes CDR1 LNHDA and CDR2 SQIVND (reference sequence). Trimming pared 10 bases from V and 0 bases from J, leaving 12 bases between. The CDR3 coding sequence is TGTGCCACCCGGGACACAGCTAACTATGGCTACACCTTC. This gives the protein CATRDTANYGYTF.

The chain recombines TRBV6-6 with TRBJ1-4, with no clear D. V lost 4 bases and J 0 bases, leaving 9 bases between the germline ends. Per germline, CDR1 MNHNY and CDR2 SVGAGI (reference sequence). The CDR3 consists of 15 residues. The CDR3 reads CASSSGLSTNEKLFF. In DNA form, the CDR3 reads TGTGCCAGCAGTTCTGGACTCTCAACTAATGAAAAACTGTTTTTT.

This chain links TRBV5-1 with TRBJ2-2, with D maybe TRBD1 (6 bases). This CDR3 has 15 residues. The V gene lost 1 base and the J gene lost 4 bases, with 11 bases spanning the gap. Germline V CDR1 and CDR2: SGHRS, YFSETQ. Written as DNA, the CDR3 is TGCGCCAGCAGCTTGAGGGGGATCAGCACCGGGGAGCTGTTTTTT. Translating gives CASSLRGISTGELFF.

The chain employs TRBV2 and TRBJ1-2; the D is unclear. With 2 bases removed from V and 3 bases from J, the gap between germline ends came to 10 bases. Germline V gene lookup returns CDR1 SNHLY and CDR2 FYNNEI. The CDR3 extends over 14 amino acids. The CDR3 DNA is TGTGCCAGCAGTGAACCCGGGGTCGACTATGGCTACACCTTC. This encodes CASSEPGVDYGYTF.

V and J are TRBV5-1 and TRBJ2-7; the D is unclear. Germline-derived CDR1 and CDR2 are SGHRS and YFSETQ. The ends were cut back, 2 bases at V and 0 bases at J, with 9 bases in the middle. The CDR3 length is 14 residues. CDR3 sequence: CASSFGRSSYEQYF. DNA for the CDR3: TGCGCCAGCAGCTTTGGACGGAGCTCCTACGAGCAGTACTTC.

The chain employs TRBV3-1 (or the pseudogene TRBV3-2) and TRBJ2-7; perhaps D is TRBD1 or TRBD2 (5 bases each). Trimming removed 4 bases at V and 4 bases at J, with 17 bases between. CDR1 is LGHDT, CDR2 YNNKEL, per germline (reference sequence). This CDR3 has 15 amino acids. CDR3 nucleotide sequence: TGTGCCAGCAGCCGGGGCCGGGACGGGCGTTACGAGCAGTACTTC. Its protein product is CASSRGRDGRYEQYF.

Written as DNA, the CDR3 is TGCAGTGCTAGTGGGCCTAGCGGGAGAAATAACATTCAGTACTTC. This codes for CSASGPSGRNNIQYF. The rearrangement joins TRBV20-1 to TRBJ2-4; 10 bases agree with TRBD2. Germline V CDR1 and CDR2: DFQATT, SNEGSKA (reference sequence). V gave up 3 bases and J gave up 7 bases; unmatched junction bases: 9. The length of the CDR3 is 15 residues.

This chain joins TRBV5-1 and TRBJ2-1, with 9 nucleotides matching TRBD1. Germline assignment: CDR1 SGHRS and CDR2 YFSETQ. The CDR3 totals 17 residues. The junction had 15 bases not matched to a gene; V was cut back by 1 base and J by 10 bases. The CDR3 reads CASSLWSFGTGLGEQFF. The CDR3 DNA reads TGCGCCAGCAGCTTGTGGTCCTTCGGGACAGGGCTGGGGGAGCAGTTCTTC.

This clone was observed a handful of times. The chain is built from TRBV27 and TRBJ1-4, with TRBD1 as a possible D gene (5 bases). Germline V gene sequence: CDR1 MNHEY, CDR2 SMNVEV (reference sequence). Between the trimmed V and J ends, which lost 3 bases and 7 bases, there was a span of 12 bases. This CDR3 is 14 amino acids long. Here the CDR3 reads CASSLRGMGEKLFF. CDR3 nucleotides: TGTGCCAGCAGTTTGAGGGGTATGGGTGAAAAACTGTTTTTT.

The chain carries TRBV19 and TRBJ1-5; 10 bases fit TRBD1. J was trimmed by 5 bases and V by 9 bases; bases with no gene match: 13. Germline CDR1 and CDR2: LNHDA and SQIVND (reference sequence). The CDR3 covers 16 residues. The CDR3 protein is CASASMGGTGDQPQHF. The CDR3 nucleotides are TGTGCCAGCGCGTCGATGGGGGGGACAGGGGATCAGCCCCAGCATTTT.

In DNA form, the CDR3 reads TGTGCCAGCGAGATGGGGGCGGCGAACACTGAAGCTTTCTTT. Amino acids: CASEMGAANTEAFF. The genes are TRBV7-9 and TRBJ1-1, with D perhaps TRBD1 (6 bases). V lost 8 bases and J lost 1, with 14 bases in between. The germline gives CDR1 SEHNR, CDR2 FQNEAQ (reference sequence). The CDR3 loop spans 14 amino acids.

The chain is built from TRBV27 and TRBJ1-6; D remains ambiguous. Trimming took off 6 bases at V and 4 bases at J, with 4 bases between the two ends. The CDR3 spans 12 residues. The V gene's germline CDR1 is MNHEY and CDR2 SMNVEV (reference sequence). This chain's CDR3 is CASREYNSPLHF. The CDR3 DNA follows: TGTGCCAGCAGAGAGTATAATTCACCCCTCCACTTT.

The gene calls are TRBV5-1 and TRBJ2-2; no definite D call. The CDR3 runs to 12 residues. The germline V gene has CDR1 SGHRS and CDR2 YFSETQ. The V end was cut by 0 bases, the J end by 6 bases, with 3 bases between. The CDR3 protein is CASSLAAGELFF. CDR3 DNA: TGCGCCAGCAGCTTGGCGGCCGGGGAGCTGTTTTTT. Together with reference TRBV5-1 and TRBJ2-2, the CDR3 gives the full variable domain: KAGVTQTPRYLIKTRGQQVTLSCSPISGHRSVSWYQQTPGQGLQFLFEYFSETQRNKGNFPGRFSGRQFSNSRSEMNVSTLELGDSALYLCASSLAAGELFFGEGSRLTVL.

The V call is TRBV7-9, the J call TRBJ2-1; D call uncertain. V gave up 3 bases and J gave up 5 bases, with 11 bases separating them. This CDR3 region has 14 residues. Germline-derived CDR1 and CDR2 are SEHNR and FQNEAQ (reference sequence). CDR3 residues: CASSFEESHNEQFF. In DNA form, the CDR3 reads TGTGCCAGCAGCTTTGAGGAATCTCACAATGAGCAGTTCTTC.

V and J are TRBV27 and TRBJ1-2; 9 bases align to TRBD1. The CDR3 extends over 15 amino acids. With V trimmed by 5 bases and J by 4 bases, 8 bases remained unmatched. CDR1 is MNHEY and CDR2 is SMNVEV in the germline V gene (reference sequence). CDR3 sequence reads: CASSVTGGPFYGYTF. The DNA of the CDR3 is TGTGCCAGCAGTGTGACAGGGGGTCCCTTCTATGGCTACACCTTC.

This chain links TRBV6-5 with TRBJ1-2; D is unresolved. Trimming shortened V by 6 bases and J by 8 bases, and 16 bases separated the two germline ends. The CDR3 has 13 residues. CDR1 and CDR2 (germline): MNHEY, SVGAGI. The chain's CDR3 is CASRGPGIGGYTF. The CDR3 DNA follows: TGTGCCAGCAGAGGGCCGGGGATTGGGGGCTACACCTTC.

The rearrangement uses TRBV4-2 and TRBJ2-4; D call uncertain. The CDR3 length is 15 residues. CDR1 and CDR2 (germline): LGHNA, YNFKEQ. Deletions cut 0 bases from V and 6 bases from J, with 12 bases between. CDR3 in amino acids: CASSQEGKDPNIQYF. The CDR3 region has the DNA TGTGCCAGCAGCCAAGAGGGAAAGGACCCAAACATTCAGTACTTC.

The chain links TRBV5-1 to TRBJ1-1; 8 nucleotides agree with TRBD1. J was trimmed by 0 bases and V by 2 bases; bases with no gene match: 9. The CDR3 is 17 amino acids. Germline loops: CDR1 SGHRS, CDR2 YFSETQ. The CDR3 DNA reads TGCGCCAGCAGCTTAGGTCAGGGGGCTTATATGAACACTGAAGCTTTCTTT. Protein product: CASSLGQGAYMNTEAFF. The whole variable domain, remainder taken from reference TRBV5-1 and TRBJ1-1, is KAGVTQTPRYLIKTRGQQVTLSCSPISGHRSVSWYQQTPGQGLQFLFEYFSETQRNKGNFPGRFSGRQFSNSRSEMNVSTLELGDSALYLCASSLGQGAYMNTEAFFGQGTRLTVV.

The rearrangement uses TRBV7-9 and TRBJ1-2; possibly TRBD1 for D (5 bases). With 5 bases removed from V and 3 bases from J, the gap between germline ends came to 16 bases. The CDR3 sequence is 15 residues long. Germline CDR1 SEHNR, CDR2 FQNEAQ (reference sequence). The CDR3 spells CASSAGGKLYYGYTF. In nucleotides, the CDR3 is TGTGCCAGCAGCGCCGGGGGGAAGCTATACTATGGCTACACCTTC. Combining the CDR3 with reference TRBV7-9 and TRBJ1-2 gives the whole variable domain DTGVSQNPRHKITKRGQNVTFRCDPISEHNRLYWYRQTLGQGPEFLTYFQNEAQLEKSRLLSDRFSAERPKGSFSTLEIQRTEQGDSAMYLCASSAGGKLYYGYTFGSGTRLTVV.

This clone was observed a handful of times. The V gene is TRBV19, the J gene TRBJ1-5, with TRBD1 matching 7 bases. Germline CDR1 reads LNHDA; CDR2 reads SQIVND (reference sequence). After removal of 6 bases from V and 3 bases from J, the junction contained 8 bases not matched to a gene. The CDR3 length is 15 residues. The CDR3 region is CASSRTGTFNQPQHF. The CDR3 DNA is TGTGCCAGTAGCAGGACAGGAACTTTCAATCAGCCCCAGCATTTT. The full variable domain, rest sourced from reference TRBV19 and TRBJ1-5, is DGGITQSPKYLFRKEGQNVTLSCEQNLNHDAMYWYRQDPGQGLRLIYYSQIVNDFQKGDIAEGYSVSREKKESFPLTVTSAQKNPTAFYLCASSRTGTFNQPQHFGDGTRLSIL.

J is TRBJ1-6 and V is TRBV5-1; D call uncertain. The germline V gene encodes CDR1 SGHRS and CDR2 YFSETQ. V was pared by 0 bases and J by 0 bases, with 10 bases between. The CDR3 loop spans 17 amino acids. CDR3 in amino acids: CASSLEARSSYNSPLHF. DNA of the CDR3: TGCGCCAGCAGCTTGGAGGCGCGTTCCTCCTATAATTCACCCCTCCACTTT.

The CDR3 DNA sequence: TGTGCCAGCAGTTTACTTAGTGCCTTCGGGGGTAGGGAGACCCAGTACTTC. This codes for CASSLLSAFGGRETQYF. V is TRBV27 and J is TRBJ2-5, with D maybe TRBD2 (6 bases). The CDR3 has 17 residues. Germline loops: CDR1 MNHEY, CDR2 SMNVEV (reference sequence). Trimming took off 2 bases at V and 5 bases at J, with 21 bases between the two ends.